Below are 31 T cell receptor beta chains sequenced from a single sample in a study of blood T cell repertoires in COVID-19. The repertoire was sequenced with immunoSEQ multiplex PCR; TCRdb's copy has only in-frame clones and lacks some. This table holds approximately 190,000 clones, approximately 84% found once. Material: peripheral blood. These receptors originate from a woman aged 70-85 years with active or convalescent COVID-19.

This chain connects TRBV9 to TRBJ2-1; TRBD2 matches at 11 bases. The J segment lost 0 bases and the V segment lost 0 bases, leaving 17 bases of the junction unmatched. The CDR3 runs to 22 residues. Germline values: CDR1 SGDLS, CDR2 YYNGEE. CDR3 region: CASSVGWRGTSGILSSYNEQFF. CDR3 bases: TGTGCCAGCAGCGTAGGATGGCGGGGGACTAGCGGAATCCTTAGCTCCTACAATGAGCAGTTCTTC.

The V and J genes are TRBV6-6 and TRBJ2-7, with D possibly TRBD2 on 6 matching bases. Germline V gene data show CDR1 as MNHNY and CDR2 as SVGAGI (reference sequence). CDR3 length: 18 amino acids. V lost 5 bases and J lost 6, with 29 bases in between. CDR3 bases: TGTGCCAGCAGTCCCCGGGCCGGAAGACTTCAAATGGGGGGCGAGCAGTACTTC. This codes for CASSPRAGRLQMGGEQYF.

The rearrangement links TRBV7-9 to TRBJ2-7; 7 nucleotides align to TRBD2. The trim removed 2 bases at V and 3 bases at J, leaving 10 bases unmatched. The CDR3 extends over 16 amino acids. Per the germline V gene, CDR1 is SEHNR and CDR2 is FQNEAQ (reference sequence). The CDR3 region is CASSLWGEGRSYEQYF. The DNA of the CDR3 is TGTGCCAGCAGCTTATGGGGGGAGGGCCGAAGCTACGAGCAGTACTTC.

The CDR3 bases are TGTGCCAGCAGCCGCGGGCGGGAGGGCTCTGGAAACACCATATATTTT. Protein product: CASSRGREGSGNTIYF. The chain couples TRBV7-9 to TRBJ1-3; D is undetermined. From germline, CDR1 is SEHNR and CDR2 FQNEAQ (reference sequence). The V end was cut by 5 bases, the J end by 0 bases, with 14 bases between. This CDR3 has 16 amino acids.

In its sample, this clone was seen once. The chain couples TRBV9 to TRBJ2-1, with TRBD1 matching 7 bases. The germline V gene has CDR1 SGDLS and CDR2 YYNGEE. The junction had 9 bases not matched to a gene; V was cut back by 3 bases and J by 0 bases. The CDR3 length is 17 residues. The CDR3 DNA follows: TGTGCCAGCAGCGCCGACAGGGCCTCTTACTCCTACAATGAGCAGTTCTTC. Its protein is CASSADRASYSYNEQFF.

In this sample, this clone turned up once. The rearrangement uses TRBV11-2 and TRBJ1-1; the D is unclear. This CDR3 is 13 amino acids long. The V end lost 3 bases, the J end lost 1 base, and 6 bases lay between the germline ends. The germline V gene encodes CDR1 SGHAT and CDR2 FQNNGV. CDR3 DNA: TGTGCCAGCAGCTTGGAGGAGAACACTGAAGCTTTCTTT. It yields the protein CASSLEENTEAFF.

The chain joins TRBV5-8 to TRBJ1-5; perhaps TRBD1 as D (5 bases). CDR1 and CDR2 (germline): SGHTS, YDEGEE. The CDR3 sequence is 15 residues long. V was shortened by 7 bases and J by 2 bases, with 16 bases between the two germline ends. The CDR3 loop is CASGGTLVGNQPQHF. The CDR3 bases are TGTGCCAGCGGCGGGACGCTGGTGGGCAATCAGCCCCAGCATTTT.

The chain has TRBV19 and TRBJ1-3; D gene ambiguous. CDR3 length: 15 amino acids. V lost 6 bases, J lost 0 bases, and 12 bases lay in between. Germline V lookup: CDR1 LNHDA, CDR2 SQIVND (reference sequence). CDR3 protein: CASREGRSSGNTIYF. CDR3 DNA: TGTGCCAGTAGGGAGGGTCGGAGCTCTGGAAACACCATATATTTT.

This chain connects TRBV6-5 to TRBJ2-3; D is undetermined. Germline V gene sequence: CDR1 MNHEY, CDR2 SVGAGI. Trimming removed 8 bases at V and 2 bases at J, with 14 bases between. The CDR3 is 14 residues long. The CDR3 is CASRGEAVTDTQYF. CDR3 nucleotides: TGTGCCAGCCGCGGAGAGGCGGTCACAGATACGCAGTATTTT.

V and J are TRBV5-6 and TRBJ1-3; D is ambiguous. Trimming cost V 1 base and J 6 bases, with 14 bases left between them. The germline gives CDR1 SGHDT, CDR2 YYEEEE. This CDR3 contains 15 residues. The CDR3 nucleotides are TGTGCCAGCAGCTTGTTGGCGGGGAATACAAACACCATATATTTT. This sequence encodes CASSLLAGNTNTIYF.

The chain uses TRBV28 and TRBJ2-7; D is perhaps TRBD2 (6 bases). The CDR3 is made up of 15 amino acids. Trimming left V 6 bases short and J 5 bases short, with 20 bases between. Germline assignment: CDR1 MDHEN and CDR2 SYDVKM. In DNA form, the CDR3 reads TGTGCCAGCAGGGATACTAGCCTCCTAGGCAACGAGCAGTACTTC. Protein: CASRDTSLLGNEQYF. Full variable domain (outside the CDR3, taken from reference TRBV28 and TRBJ2-7): DVKVTQSSRYLVKRTGEKVFLECVQDMDHENMFWYRQDPGLGLRLIYFSYDVKMKEKGDIPEGYSVSREKKERFSLILESASTNQTSMYLCASRDTSLLGNEQYFGPGTRLTVT.

The V call is TRBV4-1, the J call TRBJ1-1; no definite D call. Per the germline V gene, CDR1 is MGHRA and CDR2 is YSYEKL. The CDR3 covers 16 residues. Deletions cut 3 bases from V and 0 bases from J, with 14 bases between. The CDR3: CASSHLDGIMNTEAFF. The CDR3 DNA sequence: TGCGCCAGCAGCCACCTGGACGGGATTATGAACACTGAAGCTTTCTTT.

The V gene is TRBV10-1, the J gene TRBJ1-2; tentative D call: TRBD1 (6 bases). CDR1 WNHNN and CDR2 SYGVQD come from the germline V gene (reference sequence). The CDR3 covers 13 residues. The ends were cut back, 4 bases at V and 4 bases at J, with 10 bases in the middle. CDR3 bases: TGCGCCAGCAGTGGACAGGACCGCTATGGCTACACCTTC. Translated: CASSGQDRYGYTF.

The V and J genes are TRBV5-5 and TRBJ2-5; possibly TRBD1 for D (7 bases). The CDR3 has 15 amino acids. Trimming removed 0 bases at V and 5 bases at J, with 14 bases between. The germline V gene has CDR1 SGHKS and CDR2 YYEKEE (reference sequence). CDR3 protein: CASSLVAGGRETQYF. The DNA of the CDR3 is TGTGCCAGCAGCTTGGTGGCAGGGGGGCGGGAGACCCAGTACTTC.

The rearrangement links TRBV6-5 to TRBJ2-7, with a weak D call TRBD1 (5 bases). This CDR3 contains 15 residues. V was pared by 0 bases and J by 5 bases, with 14 bases between. Per germline, CDR1 MNHEY and CDR2 SVGAGI. DNA for the CDR3: TGTGCCAGCAGTTACTCAGGAACAGGTCTCCACGAGCAGTACTTC. Protein product: CASSYSGTGLHEQYF.

The chain carries TRBV6-5 and TRBJ2-7; TRBD2 agrees at 8 bases. This CDR3 spans 16 amino acids. CDR1 and CDR2 (germline): MNHEY, SVGAGI. Trimming took 0 bases from V and 1 from J; bases not matched to a gene: 5. The CDR3 DNA follows: TGTGCCAGCAGTTACTCGCGTGGCGGGAGGTCCTACGAGCAGTACTTC. It is translated as CASSYSRGGRSYEQYF.

This chain links TRBV28 with TRBJ1-5; 7 nucleotides match TRBD1. V trimming: 2 bases; J trimming: 0 bases; junction bases outside the gene matches: 13. The CDR3 is made up of 19 amino acids. Per germline, CDR1 MDHEN and CDR2 SYDVKM. The CDR3: CASSLGGQPLDHSNQPQHF. As DNA, the CDR3 is TGTGCCAGCAGTTTAGGGGGACAGCCCCTAGACCATAGCAATCAGCCCCAGCATTTT.

This clone was counted between two and nine times. V gene TRBV3-1 (or the pseudogene TRBV3-2) combines with J gene TRBJ2-3; 8 bases match TRBD2. Unmatched junction bases numbered 3, after V lost 1 base and J lost 9 bases. The CDR3 has 13 amino acids. Germline CDR1 LGHDT, CDR2 YNNKEL (reference sequence). CDR3 residues: CASSQALAGTQYF. The DNA for the CDR3 is TGTGCCAGCAGCCAAGCTTTAGCGGGGACGCAGTATTTT.

The chain recombines TRBV28 with TRBJ2-7; D perhaps matches TRBD1 (5 bases). Germline V gene lookup returns CDR1 MDHEN and CDR2 SYDVKM. There are 14 residues in the CDR3. The ends were cut back, 2 bases at V and 0 bases at J, with 8 bases in the middle. DNA for the CDR3: TGTGCCAGCAGTTTACAGGGCTCCTCCTACGAGCAGTACTTC. Translated, it gives CASSLQGSSYEQYF.

The J gene is TRBJ2-7, the V gene TRBV9; 8 bases align to TRBD2. The CDR3 has 15 amino acids. Germline V CDR1 and CDR2: SGDLS, YYNGEE. Trimming cost V 0 bases and J 5 bases; bases outside gene matches: 7. Here the CDR3 reads CASSVGLAGLHEQYF. CDR3 sequence (DNA): TGTGCCAGCAGCGTAGGGTTAGCGGGACTCCACGAGCAGTACTTC.

The rearrangement uses TRBV9 and TRBJ2-1; 10 nucleotides align to TRBD2. Germline CDR1 reads SGDLS; CDR2 reads YYNGEE. The CDR3 contains 16 residues. Trimming at V came to 4 bases and at J to 2 bases, leaving 6 bases not matched to a gene. The chain's CDR3 is CASSQPSGSTYNEQFF. In nucleotides, the CDR3 is TGTGCCAGCAGCCAACCTAGCGGGAGTACCTACAATGAGCAGTTCTTC.

J is TRBJ2-7 and V is TRBV19, with a tentative D call TRBD2 (6 bases). Germline loops: CDR1 LNHDA, CDR2 SQIVND (reference sequence). CDR3 length: 16 residues. The germline V and J ends were trimmed by 1 base and 3 bases, with 16 bases remaining between them. The CDR3 reads CASSIGGTPGHYEQYF. In DNA form, the CDR3 reads TGTGCCAGTAGTATAGGCGGGACTCCTGGGCACTACGAGCAGTACTTC.

This sequence joins TRBV19 and TRBJ2-3, with 12 positions matching TRBD2. The trim removed 5 bases at V and 7 bases at J, leaving 10 bases unmatched. The germline CDR1 and CDR2 sequences are LNHDA and SQIVND (reference sequence). The CDR3 sequence is 16 residues long. Here the CDR3 DNA reads TGTGCCAGTAGTCAAATGACTAGCGGGAGACCTAATACGCAGTATTTT. It codes for CASSQMTSGRPNTQYF.

The J gene is TRBJ2-2, the V gene TRBV6-5; D perhaps matches TRBD2 (6 bases). This CDR3 spans 13 amino acids. CDR1 is MNHEY and CDR2 is SVGAGI in the germline V gene. Trimming removed 6 bases at V and 5 bases at J, with 10 bases between. CDR3 bases: TGTGCCAGCAGAAGGGCGGGGACCGGGGAGCTGTTTTTT. It encodes CASRRAGTGELFF.

V is TRBV28 and J is TRBJ2-2, with a possible D match to TRBD2 (5 bases). Germline CDR1 reads MDHEN; CDR2 reads SYDVKM. The CDR3 consists of 17 residues. Trimming pared 6 bases from V and 5 bases from J, leaving 22 bases between. CDR3 DNA sequence: TGTGCCAGCAGCCCACATGCTCGGGGTCGGGTTACCGGGGAGCTGTTTTTT. Translated: CASSPHARGRVTGELFF.

The gene calls are TRBV14 and TRBJ2-1, with D perhaps matching TRBD2 (6 bases). The CDR3 sequence is 16 residues long. Trimming pared 0 bases from V and 12 bases from J, leaving 21 bases between. Germline V gene data show CDR1 as SGHDN and CDR2 as FVKESK. The CDR3 region has the DNA TGTGCCAGCAGCCAAGACCTTGTGGTAGCGGACCCGGCGCAGTTCTTC. It specifies CASSQDLVVADPAQFF.

The chain carries TRBV2 and TRBJ1-4, with a possible D match to TRBD1 (6 bases). Germline assignment: CDR1 SNHLY and CDR2 FYNNEI. The CDR3 runs to 14 residues. Trimming removed 1 base from V and 11 bases from J, with 14 bases in between. The CDR3 coding sequence is TGTGCCAGCAGTGAAGGGGGGCAGGGGACGAAACTGTTTTTT. This encodes CASSEGGQGTKLFF. The variable domain in full, completed from reference TRBV2 and TRBJ1-4, reads EPEVTQTPSHQVTQMGQEVILRCVPISNHLYFYWYRQILGQKVEFLVSFYNNEISEKSEIFDDQFSVERPDGSNFTLKIRSTKLEDSAMYFCASSEGGQGTKLFFGSGTQLSVL.

This clone was seen only once. The chain joins TRBV6-5 to TRBJ2-7; 10 bases fit TRBD1. Germline loops: CDR1 MNHEY, CDR2 SVGAGI. The CDR3 contains 15 residues. With V trimmed by 6 bases and J by 3 bases, 8 bases remained unmatched. The CDR3 spells CASSPPGTGDYEQYF. The CDR3 nucleotides read TGTGCCAGCAGCCCCCCCGGGACAGGGGACTACGAGCAGTACTTC.

The chain carries TRBV27 and TRBJ2-7; 8 nucleotides match TRBD2. Germline loops: CDR1 MNHEY, CDR2 SMNVEV (reference sequence). V lost 7 bases to trimming and J lost 7 bases; unmatched junction nucleotides: 9. The CDR3 contains 13 residues. The CDR3 loop reads CASNRHGGEEQYF. The CDR3 DNA is TGTGCCAGCAACCGCCACGGGGGGGAAGAGCAGTACTTC.

The chain couples TRBV27 to TRBJ2-1; weak D call: TRBD1 (5 bases). The V gene lost 2 bases and the J gene lost 0 bases, with 5 bases spanning the gap. Germline CDR1 is MNHEY and CDR2 is SMNVEV (reference sequence). The CDR3 has 14 amino acids. CDR3 protein: CASSLGASYNEQFF. The CDR3 coding sequence is TGTGCCAGCAGTTTAGGGGCCTCCTACAATGAGCAGTTCTTC.

The DNA for the CDR3 is TGTGCCAGCAGCCAATCCTTGGACTGGGAAAACATTCAGTACTTC. Translating it yields CASSQSLDWENIQYF. V usage is TRBV3-1 (or the pseudogene TRBV3-2) and J usage is TRBJ2-4; a weak D match, TRBD2 (5 bases). Germline V gene data show CDR1 as LGHDT and CDR2 as YNNKEL (reference sequence). V was pared by 2 bases and J by 5 bases, with 13 bases between. The CDR3 consists of 15 residues.